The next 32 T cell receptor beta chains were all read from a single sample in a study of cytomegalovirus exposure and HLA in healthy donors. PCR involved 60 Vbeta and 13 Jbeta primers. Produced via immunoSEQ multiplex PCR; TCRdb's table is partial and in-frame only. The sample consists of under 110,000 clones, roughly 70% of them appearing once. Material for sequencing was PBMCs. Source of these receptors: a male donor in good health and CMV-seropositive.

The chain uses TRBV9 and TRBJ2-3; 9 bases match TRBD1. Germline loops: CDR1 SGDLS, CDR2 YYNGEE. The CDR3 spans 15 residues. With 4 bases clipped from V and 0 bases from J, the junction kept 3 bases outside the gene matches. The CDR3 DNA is TGTGCCAGCAGCTTACAGGGGGCTAGCACAGATACGCAGTATTTT. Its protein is CASSLQGASTDTQYF.

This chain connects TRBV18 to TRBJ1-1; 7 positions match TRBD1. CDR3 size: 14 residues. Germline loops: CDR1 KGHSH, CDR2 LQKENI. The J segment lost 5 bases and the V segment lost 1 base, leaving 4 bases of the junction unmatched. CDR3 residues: CASSPQGAQTEAFF. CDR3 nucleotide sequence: TGTGCCAGCTCACCACAGGGGGCGCAAACTGAAGCTTTCTTT.

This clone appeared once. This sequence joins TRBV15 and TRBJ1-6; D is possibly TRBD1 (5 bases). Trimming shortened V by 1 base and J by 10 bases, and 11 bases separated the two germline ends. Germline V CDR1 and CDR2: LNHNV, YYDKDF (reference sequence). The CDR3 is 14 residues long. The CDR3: CATSRGGVGSPLHF. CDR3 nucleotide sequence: TGTGCCACCAGCAGAGGGGGGGTAGGGTCACCCCTCCACTTT. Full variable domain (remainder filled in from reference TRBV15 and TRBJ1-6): DAMVIQNPRYQVTQFGKPVTLSCSQTLNHNVMYWYQQKSSQAPKLLFHYYDKDFNNEADTPDNFQSRRPNTSFCFLDIRSPGLGDTAMYLCATSRGGVGSPLHFGNGTRLTVT.

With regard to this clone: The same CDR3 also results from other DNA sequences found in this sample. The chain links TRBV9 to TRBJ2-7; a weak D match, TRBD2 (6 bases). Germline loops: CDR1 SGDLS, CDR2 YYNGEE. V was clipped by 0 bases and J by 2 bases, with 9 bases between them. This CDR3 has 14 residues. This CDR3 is CASSVGGGTYEQYF. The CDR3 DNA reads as TGTGCCAGCAGCGTAGGCGGCGGGACCTACGAGCAGTACTTC.

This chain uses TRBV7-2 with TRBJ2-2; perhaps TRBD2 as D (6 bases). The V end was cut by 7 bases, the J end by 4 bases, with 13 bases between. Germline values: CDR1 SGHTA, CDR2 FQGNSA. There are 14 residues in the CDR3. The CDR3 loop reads CASMPGLGTGELFF. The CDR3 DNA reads TGTGCCAGCATGCCGGGACTCGGCACCGGGGAGCTGTTTTTT. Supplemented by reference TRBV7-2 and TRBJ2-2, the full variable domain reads GAGVSQSPSNKVTEKGKDVELRCDPISGHTALYWYRQSLGQGLEFLIYFQGNSAPDKSGLPSDRFSAERTGGSVSTLTIQRTQQEDSAVYLCASMPGLGTGELFFGEGSRLTVL.

The CDR3 spells CASSLASLAGGRSTDTQYF. CDR3 coding DNA: TGTGCCAGCAGCTTAGCTTCCCTAGCGGGAGGGAGAAGCACAGATACGCAGTATTTT. V usage is TRBV11-3 and J usage is TRBJ2-3; the match to TRBD2 covers 12 bases. Germline CDR1 SGHNT, CDR2 YENEEA. CDR3 length: 19 residues. Germline trimming cut 1 base from V and 0 bases from J; bases unmatched to any gene: 8.

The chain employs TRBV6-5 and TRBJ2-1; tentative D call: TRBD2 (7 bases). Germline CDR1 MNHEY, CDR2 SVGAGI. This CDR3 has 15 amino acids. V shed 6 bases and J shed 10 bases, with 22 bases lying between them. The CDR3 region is CASSPAGGPGGEQFF. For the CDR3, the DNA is TGTGCCAGCAGCCCCGCCGGGGGCCCGGGGGGAGAGCAGTTCTTC.

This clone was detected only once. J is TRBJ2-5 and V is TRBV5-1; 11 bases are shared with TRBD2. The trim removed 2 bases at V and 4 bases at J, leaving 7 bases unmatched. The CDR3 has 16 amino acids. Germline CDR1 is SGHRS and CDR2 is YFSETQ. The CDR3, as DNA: TGCGCCAGCAGCTTAGGGCTGACTAGCGGGGTAGAGACCCAGTACTTC. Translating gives CASSLGLTSGVETQYF. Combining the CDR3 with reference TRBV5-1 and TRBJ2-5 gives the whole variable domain KAGVTQTPRYLIKTRGQQVTLSCSPISGHRSVSWYQQTPGQGLQFLFEYFSETQRNKGNFPGRFSGRQFSNSRSEMNVSTLELGDSALYLCASSLGLTSGVETQYFGPGTRLLVL.

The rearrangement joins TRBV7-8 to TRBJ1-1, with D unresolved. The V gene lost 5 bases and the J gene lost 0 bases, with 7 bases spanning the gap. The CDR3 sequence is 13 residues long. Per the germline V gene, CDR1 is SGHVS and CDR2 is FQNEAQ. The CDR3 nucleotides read TGTGCCAGCAGCGTACAGCTGAACACTGAAGCTTTCTTT. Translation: CASSVQLNTEAFF.

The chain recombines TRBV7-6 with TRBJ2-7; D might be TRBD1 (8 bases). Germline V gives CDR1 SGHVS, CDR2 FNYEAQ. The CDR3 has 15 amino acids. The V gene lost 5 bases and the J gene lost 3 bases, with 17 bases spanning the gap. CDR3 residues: CASSPRTGRVYEQYF. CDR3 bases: TGTGCCAGCAGCCCAAGGACAGGGAGGGTCTACGAGCAGTACTTC.

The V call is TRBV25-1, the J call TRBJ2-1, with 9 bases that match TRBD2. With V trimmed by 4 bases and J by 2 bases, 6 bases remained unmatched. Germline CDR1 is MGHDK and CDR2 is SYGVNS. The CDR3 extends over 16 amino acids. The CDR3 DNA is TGTGCCAGCAGTGGACCGGGACTAGCTACCTACAATGAGCAGTTCTTC. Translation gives CASSGPGLATYNEQFF.

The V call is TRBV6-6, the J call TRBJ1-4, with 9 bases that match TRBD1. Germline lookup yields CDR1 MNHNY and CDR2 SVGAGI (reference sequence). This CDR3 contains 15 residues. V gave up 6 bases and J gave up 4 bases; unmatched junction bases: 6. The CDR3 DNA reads TGTGCCAGCAGGAGACAGGGGGGTAATAATGAAAAACTGTTTTTT. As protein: CASRRQGGNNEKLFF.

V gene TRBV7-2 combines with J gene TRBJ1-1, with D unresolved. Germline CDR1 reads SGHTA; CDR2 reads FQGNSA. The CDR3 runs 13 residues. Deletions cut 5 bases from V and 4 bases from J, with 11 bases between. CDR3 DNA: TGTGCCAGCAGCGCGAAAGGCGGCACTGAAGCTTTCTTT. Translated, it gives CASSAKGGTEAFF.

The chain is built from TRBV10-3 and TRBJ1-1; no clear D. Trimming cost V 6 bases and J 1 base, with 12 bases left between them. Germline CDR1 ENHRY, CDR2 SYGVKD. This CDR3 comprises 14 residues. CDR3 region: CAISPSTRNTEAFF. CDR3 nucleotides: TGTGCCATCAGCCCAAGCACGCGGAACACTGAAGCTTTCTTT.

For the CDR3, the DNA is TGCGCCAGCAGCTCCGGACAGGGAGATGGCTACACCTTC. It encodes CASSSGQGDGYTF. V gene TRBV5-1 combines with J gene TRBJ1-2; TRBD1 matches at 8 bases. The CDR3 totals 13 residues. The trim removed 3 bases at V and 6 bases at J, leaving 4 bases unmatched. CDR1 and CDR2 (germline): SGHRS, YFSETQ.

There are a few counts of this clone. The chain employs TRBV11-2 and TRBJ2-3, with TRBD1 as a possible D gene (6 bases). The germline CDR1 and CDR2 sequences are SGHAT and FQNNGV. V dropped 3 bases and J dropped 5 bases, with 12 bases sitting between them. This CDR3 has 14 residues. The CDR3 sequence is CASSFRQVQDTQYF. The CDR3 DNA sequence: TGTGCCAGCAGCTTCCGACAGGTTCAAGATACGCAGTATTTT.

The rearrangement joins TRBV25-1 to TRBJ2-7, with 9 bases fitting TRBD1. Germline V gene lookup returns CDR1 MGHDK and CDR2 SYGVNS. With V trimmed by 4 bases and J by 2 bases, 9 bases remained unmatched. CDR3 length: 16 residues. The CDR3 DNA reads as TGTGCCAGCAGTGGGATGGGGACAGGGACTCCCTACGAGCAGTACTTC. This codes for CASSGMGTGTPYEQYF.

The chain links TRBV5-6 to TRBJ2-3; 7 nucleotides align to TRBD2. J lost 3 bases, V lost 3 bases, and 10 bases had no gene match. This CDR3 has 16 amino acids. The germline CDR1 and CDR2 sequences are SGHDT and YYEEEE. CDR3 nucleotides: TGTGCCAGCAGCTGGACGGGGGGTAGCTTGACAGATACGCAGTATTTT. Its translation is CASSWTGGSLTDTQYF.

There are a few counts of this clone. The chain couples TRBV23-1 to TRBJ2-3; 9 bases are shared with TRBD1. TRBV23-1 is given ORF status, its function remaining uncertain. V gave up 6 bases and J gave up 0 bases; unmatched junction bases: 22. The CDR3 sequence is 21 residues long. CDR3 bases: TGCGCCAGCAGACTCCGTCTTACAGGGGGCGGAAATATTGATAGCACAGATACGCAGTATTTT. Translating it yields CASRLRLTGGGNIDSTDTQYF.

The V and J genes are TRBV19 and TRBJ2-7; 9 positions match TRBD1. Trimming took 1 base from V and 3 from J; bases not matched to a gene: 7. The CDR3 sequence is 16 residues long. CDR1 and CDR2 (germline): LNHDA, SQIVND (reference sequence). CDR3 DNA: TGTGCCAGTAGTATAGTGGCGGGACAGGGATACTACGAGCAGTACTTC. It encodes CASSIVAGQGYYEQYF.

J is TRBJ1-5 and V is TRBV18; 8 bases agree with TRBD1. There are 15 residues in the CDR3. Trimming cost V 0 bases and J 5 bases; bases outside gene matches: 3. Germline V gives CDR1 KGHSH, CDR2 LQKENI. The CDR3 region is CASSPPTGGDQPQHF. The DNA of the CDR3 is TGTGCCAGCTCACCACCTACAGGGGGTGATCAGCCCCAGCATTTT.

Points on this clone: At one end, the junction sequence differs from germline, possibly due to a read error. The CDR3 DNA is TGTGCCAGCTCACCATCTGACAGGGGCAATCAGCCCCAGAATTTT. Residues: CASSPSDRGNQPQNF. The chain links TRBV18 to TRBJ1-5; 8 nucleotides line up with TRBD1. The germline CDR1 and CDR2 sequences are KGHSH and LQKENI. The CDR3 is 15 residues long. Drawing the rest from reference TRBV18 and TRBJ1-5, the complete variable domain is NAGVMQNPRHLVRRRGQEARLRCSPMKGHSHVYWYRQLPEEGLKFMVYLQKENIIDESGMPKERFSAEFPKEGPSILRIQQVVRGDSAAYFCASSPSDRGNQPQNFGDGTRLSIL.

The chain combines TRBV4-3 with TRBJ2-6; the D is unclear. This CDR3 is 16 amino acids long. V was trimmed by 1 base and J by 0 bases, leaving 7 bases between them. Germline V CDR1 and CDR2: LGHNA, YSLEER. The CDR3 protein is CASSQVSSSGANVLTF. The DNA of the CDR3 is TGCGCCAGCAGCCAAGTCTCCAGCTCTGGGGCCAACGTCCTGACTTTC.

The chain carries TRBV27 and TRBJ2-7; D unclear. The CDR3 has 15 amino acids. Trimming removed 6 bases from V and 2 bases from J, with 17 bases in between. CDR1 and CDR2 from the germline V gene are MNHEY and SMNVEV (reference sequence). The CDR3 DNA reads TGTGCCAGCAGGTCACATGACACCCCGACCTACGAGCAGTACTTC. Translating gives CASRSHDTPTYEQYF.

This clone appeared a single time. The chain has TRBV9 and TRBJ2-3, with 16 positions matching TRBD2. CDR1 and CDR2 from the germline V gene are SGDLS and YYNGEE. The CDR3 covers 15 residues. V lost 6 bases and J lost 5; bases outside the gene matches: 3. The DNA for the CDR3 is TGTGCCAGCACCGGGACTAGCGGGAGGGGAGATACGCAGTATTTT. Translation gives CASTGTSGRGDTQYF.

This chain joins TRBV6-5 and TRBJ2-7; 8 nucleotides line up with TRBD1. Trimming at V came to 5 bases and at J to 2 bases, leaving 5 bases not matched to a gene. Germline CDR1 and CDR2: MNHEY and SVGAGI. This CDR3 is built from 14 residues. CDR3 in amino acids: CASSAHRGTYEQYF. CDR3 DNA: TGTGCCAGCAGTGCTCACAGGGGGACCTACGAGCAGTACTTC.

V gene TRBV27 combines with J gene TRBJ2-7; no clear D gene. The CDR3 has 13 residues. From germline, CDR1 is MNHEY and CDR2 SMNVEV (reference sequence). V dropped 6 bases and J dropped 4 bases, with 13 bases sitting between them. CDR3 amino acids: CASSIASGYEQYF. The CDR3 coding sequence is TGTGCCAGCAGCATAGCTTCGGGTTACGAGCAGTACTTC.

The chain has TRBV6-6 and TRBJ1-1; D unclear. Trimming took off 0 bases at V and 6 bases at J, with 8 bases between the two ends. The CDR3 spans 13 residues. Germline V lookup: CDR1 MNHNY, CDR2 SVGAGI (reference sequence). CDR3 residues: CASSYSMAAEAFF. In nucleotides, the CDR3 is TGTGCCAGCAGTTACTCGATGGCGGCTGAAGCTTTCTTT.

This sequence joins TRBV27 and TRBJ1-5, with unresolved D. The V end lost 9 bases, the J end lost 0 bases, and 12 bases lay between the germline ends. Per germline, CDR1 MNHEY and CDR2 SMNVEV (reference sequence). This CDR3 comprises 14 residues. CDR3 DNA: TGTGCCAGTTGGGGAGGAGCTAGCAATCAGCCCCAGCATTTT. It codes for CASWGGASNQPQHF.

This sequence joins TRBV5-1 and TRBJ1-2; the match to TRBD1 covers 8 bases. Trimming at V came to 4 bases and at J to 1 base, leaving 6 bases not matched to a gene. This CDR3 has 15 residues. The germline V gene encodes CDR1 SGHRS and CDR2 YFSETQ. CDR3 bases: TGCGCCAGCAGCCTCCTGACAGGGGTTAACTATGGCTACACCTTC. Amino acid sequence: CASSLLTGVNYGYTF.

The CDR3 DNA reads TGCGCCAGCAGTATCCCCGGGACAGGGGGCATCACCGGGGAGCTGTTTTTT. Its protein product is CASSIPGTGGITGELFF. The V call is TRBV5-1, the J call TRBJ2-2; 12 bases fit TRBD1. This CDR3 comprises 17 residues. In germline, CDR1 is SGHRS, CDR2 YFSETQ. The junction had 9 bases not matched to a gene; V was cut back by 5 bases and J by 4 bases.

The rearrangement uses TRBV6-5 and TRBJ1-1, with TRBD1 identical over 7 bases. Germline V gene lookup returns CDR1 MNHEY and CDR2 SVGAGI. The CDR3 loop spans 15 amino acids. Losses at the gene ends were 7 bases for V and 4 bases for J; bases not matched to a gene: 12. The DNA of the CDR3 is TGTGCCAGCAACAAACAGGGGCCCTGGGGCACTGAAGCTTTCTTT. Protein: CASNKQGPWGTEAFF.